The 14 T cell receptor beta chains below come from one sample, sequenced in a study of blood T cell repertoires in COVID-19. Only in-frame clones appear in the TCRdb table, and some are missing; sequencing was by immunoSEQ multiplex PCR. This table has approximately 280,000 clones, roughly 90% appearing once. Sequenced sample: peripheral blood. Receptors originate from a man between 40 and 49 years old with acute or convalescent COVID-19.

The rearrangement uses TRBV19 and TRBJ2-5; D perhaps matches TRBD2 (5 bases). This CDR3 is built from 15 residues. V lost 6 bases and J 4 bases, leaving 18 bases between the germline ends. Germline CDR1 and CDR2: LNHDA and SQIVND (reference sequence). The CDR3 region is CASSRGPSRLETQYF. CDR3 in DNA: TGTGCCAGTAGCCGCGGGCCAAGCCGGTTAGAGACCCAGTACTTC. Based on the CDR3 plus reference TRBV19 and TRBJ2-5, the full variable domain is DGGITQSPKYLFRKEGQNVTLSCEQNLNHDAMYWYRQDPGQGLRLIYYSQIVNDFQKGDIAEGYSVSREKKESFPLTVTSAQKNPTAFYLCASSRGPSRLETQYFGPGTRLLVL.

The chain uses TRBV11-3 and TRBJ2-2; D is perhaps TRBD2 (5 bases). Trimming shortened V by 1 base and J by 1 base, and 10 bases separated the two germline ends. The CDR3 is 16 residues long. Germline V gene sequence: CDR1 SGHNT, CDR2 YENEEA. CDR3 residues: CASSLGDYRNTGELFF. The CDR3 nucleotides read TGTGCCAGCAGCTTAGGCGACTATCGGAACACCGGGGAGCTGTTTTTT.

A single count supports this clone. The chain is built from TRBV7-8 and TRBJ1-2; D might be TRBD1 (5 bases). Trimming pared 6 bases from V and 4 bases from J, leaving 15 bases between. This CDR3 comprises 14 residues. From germline, CDR1 is SGHVS and CDR2 FQNEAQ. The CDR3 DNA reads as TGTGCCAGCAGTTCCGTCGGGACTTTCTATGGCTACACCTTC. Its translation is CASSSVGTFYGYTF.

This rearrangement joins TRBV5-1 to TRBJ1-4; D may be TRBD1 (6 bases). CDR1 SGHRS and CDR2 YFSETQ come from the germline V gene. The V gene lost 1 base and the J gene lost 8 bases, with 12 bases spanning the gap. This CDR3 is 14 amino acids long. The CDR3 loop is CASSLSGAPEKLFF. The CDR3, as DNA: TGCGCCAGCAGCTTGTCAGGGGCTCCCGAAAAACTGTTTTTT.

The chain recombines TRBV9 with TRBJ1-2; TRBD1 matches at 9 bases. Germline trimming cut 7 bases from V and 4 bases from J; bases unmatched to any gene: 8. Per the germline V gene, CDR1 is SGDLS and CDR2 is YYNGEE. This CDR3 spans 14 amino acids. In nucleotides, the CDR3 is TGTGCCAGCTCAACTACGGGACAGGGCTATGGCTACACCTTC. Its protein product is CASSTTGQGYGYTF.

The chain combines TRBV6-1 with TRBJ1-2, with D maybe TRBD1 (6 bases). Germline V CDR1 and CDR2: MNHNS, SASEGT. The V end was cut by 4 bases, the J end by 7 bases, with 19 bases between. This CDR3 region has 15 residues. The CDR3 nucleotides are TGTGCCAGCAGTGGGAGAGGGGGGGCGCTAATTGGCTACACCTTC. Translated: CASSGRGGALIGYTF.

This chain uses TRBV5-4 with TRBJ1-1; 9 bases agree with TRBD1. The CDR3 is 16 residues long. Trimming at V came to 2 bases and at J to 8 bases, leaving 13 bases not matched to a gene. Per the germline V gene, CDR1 is SGHNT and CDR2 is YYREEE (reference sequence). Here the CDR3 reads CASSLHAGTGSTEAFF. CDR3 in DNA: TGTGCCAGCAGCTTACACGCTGGGACAGGGTCGACCGAAGCTTTCTTT.

The count of this clone is one. The chain links TRBV5-1 to TRBJ2-1; tentative D call: TRBD2 (6 bases). Per the germline V gene, CDR1 is SGHRS and CDR2 is YFSETQ. V shed 4 bases and J shed 6 bases, with 14 bases lying between them. The CDR3 consists of 14 residues. The CDR3: CASSPLGLLNEQFF. The CDR3 DNA sequence: TGCGCCAGCAGCCCCCTAGGACTACTCAATGAGCAGTTCTTC.

The chain joins TRBV6-5 to TRBJ2-1; 11 bases map to TRBD1. Germline trimming cut 5 bases from V and 8 bases from J; bases unmatched to any gene: 8. The CDR3 length is 15 residues. Germline V gives CDR1 MNHEY, CDR2 SVGAGI. The CDR3 DNA sequence: TGTGCCAGCAGTCCCGGGACAGGGGGTAAAGATGAGCAGTTCTTC. Amino acids: CASSPGTGGKDEQFF.

The J gene is TRBJ2-5, the V gene TRBV19; 7 bases align to TRBD2. CDR1 is LNHDA, CDR2 SQIVND, per germline (reference sequence). The CDR3 is made up of 15 amino acids. Unmatched junction bases numbered 5, after V lost 3 bases and J lost 1 base. The CDR3 DNA reads TGTGCCAGTAGTATTGGGAGGGGTATCCAAGAGACCCAGTACTTC. Translating it yields CASSIGRGIQETQYF.

The chain links TRBV6-6 to TRBJ2-3, with no clear D. V was cut by 2 bases and J by 1 base, with 13 bases left in between. Germline V gene sequence: CDR1 MNHNY, CDR2 SVGAGI (reference sequence). The CDR3 extends over 16 amino acids. As DNA, the CDR3 is TGTGCCAGCAGTTACCAGTGGTTGGCTGGCACAGATACGCAGTATTTT. Translating it yields CASSYQWLAGTDTQYF.

The DNA of the CDR3 is TGTGCCAGCAGCCCCAATACAGGGGGCCTCACCGGGGAGCTGTTTTTT. Amino acid sequence: CASSPNTGGLTGELFF. The rearrangement joins TRBV7-6 to TRBJ2-2; 9 bases line up with TRBD1. J was trimmed by 4 bases and V by 5 bases; bases with no gene match: 8. Germline V gene sequence: CDR1 SGHVS, CDR2 FNYEAQ. This CDR3 spans 16 amino acids. Supplemented by reference TRBV7-6 and TRBJ2-2, the full variable domain reads GAGVSQSPRYKVTKRGQDVALRCDPISGHVSLYWYRQALGQGPEFLTYFNYEAQQDKSGLPNDRFSAERPEGSISTLTIQRTEQRDSAMYRCASSPNTGGLTGELFFGEGSRLTVL.

V gene TRBV6-4 combines with J gene TRBJ1-2, with a weak D call TRBD1 (6 bases). In germline, CDR1 is MRHNA, CDR2 SNTAGT. Trimming took 0 bases from V and 3 from J, leaving 11 bases between them. The CDR3 sequence is 15 residues long. CDR3 bases: TGTGCCAGCAGTGACTCATCACAGGGAGACTATGGCTACACCTTC. It specifies CASSDSSQGDYGYTF.

The chain uses TRBV6-6 and TRBJ1-3; no reliable D call. Per the germline V gene, CDR1 is MNHNY and CDR2 is SVGAGI (reference sequence). Trimming stripped 2 bases from V and 0 bases from J, with 11 bases between. There are 16 residues in the CDR3. Here the CDR3 reads CASSYLGTLSGNTIYF. The CDR3 DNA reads TGTGCCAGCAGTTACCTAGGAACTCTCTCTGGAAACACCATATATTTT.